A selection of T cell receptor beta chains follows, all from one sample in a study of blood T cell repertoires in COVID-19. Repertoires were generated with immunoSEQ multiplex PCR, while TCRdb's copy carries only in-frame clones and drops some. The top ten clones hold 0.7% to 1% of a sample with roughly 460,000 clones, 80% to 90% of them seen once. The sequenced sample consisted of peripheral blood. The receptors were gathered from a man between 18 and 35 years old with COVID-19, enrolled during active disease. Both conserved end residues are part of each CDR3. A D gene is named only where the DNA matches it firmly. Clone size is given for some rows only: seen once, a few or many times, or a class if the clone is expanded.

j_gene	abundance	d_gene	v_gene	CDR3aa	CDR3nt
TRBJ2-5	.	TRBD2	TRBV7-9	CASSPGVAGVTETQYF	TGTGCCAGCAGCCCCGGGGTAGCGGGAGTAACGGAGACCCAGTACTTC
TRBJ2-1	.	TRBD1	TRBV3-1/TRBV3-2	CASSPSGQGRGNEQFF	TGTGCCAGCAGCCCTTCCGGACAGGGCCGCGGCAATGAGCAGTTCTTC
TRBJ1-1	once	TRBD1	TRBV6-5	CASSVDRKTEAFF	TGTGCCAGCAGCGTGGACAGGAAGACTGAAGCTTTCTTT
TRBJ1-1	once	.	TRBV27	CASSLRGRARTEAFF	TGTGCCAGCAGTTTAAGGGGCAGGGCTCGAACTGAAGCTTTCTTT
TRBJ1-1	.	TRBD1	TRBV2	CASSELGGHLQAFF	TGTGCCAGCAGTGAATTAGGGGGCCACCTGCAAGCTTTCTTT
TRBJ2-3	.	TRBD1	TRBV19	CASSMHRTGGTDTQYF	TGTGCCAGTAGTATGCATCGGACAGGGGGAACAGATACGCAGTATTTT
TRBJ2-3	.	.	TRBV3-1/TRBV3-2	CASSPSVRDTQYF	TGTGCCAGCAGCCCCAGCGTTCGAGATACGCAGTATTTT
TRBJ1-2	.	TRBD1	TRBV24-1	CATSDLGQDYGYTF	TGTGCCACCAGTGATTTGGGACAGGACTATGGCTACACCTTC
TRBJ2-3	.	TRBD2	TRBV5-4	CASSLFAGVSTDTQYF	TGTGCCAGCAGCTTGTTCGCGGGGGTCTCCACAGATACGCAGTATTTT
TRBJ2-3	.	TRBD2	TRBV6-1	CASSEFGTSGEATQYF	TGTGCCAGCAGTGAATTCGGGACTAGCGGGGAGGCTACGCAGTATTTT
TRBJ2-2	.	TRBD1	TRBV4-1	CASSSSPRGQAGELFF	TGCGCCAGCAGCTCCTCGCCCAGGGGGCAGGCCGGGGAGCTGTTTTTT
TRBJ1-5	.	TRBD1	TRBV24-1	CATQGARHQPQHF	TGTGCCACCCAGGGGGCCCGCCATCAGCCCCAGCATTTT
TRBJ2-3	.	.	TRBV6-5	CASSYYSDPGGDTQYF	TGTGCCAGCAGTTACTACTCGGATCCCGGGGGAGATACGCAGTATTTT